The next 5 T cell receptor beta chains were all read from a single sample in a study of shared clonotypes between healthy human individuals. The data were produced by immunoSEQ multiplex PCR, yet TCRdb's version contains in-frame clones alone and is incomplete. Counted here are about 960,000 clones, more than 75% occurring once; the ten biggest clones make up approximately 1.5%. Sequencing input: memory CD4+ T cells sorted from blood. As for subset: CD45RA-negative fraction. All receptors derive from a man younger than 35 in good health.

The CDR3 DNA is TGTGCCTGGGCGAGTGGGTTCCCGTACAATGAGCAGTTCTTC. Translating it yields CAWASGFPYNEQFF. The J gene is TRBJ2-1, the V gene TRBV30, with D unclear. The CDR3 contains 14 residues. Looked up from germline, CDR1 is GTSNPN and CDR2 is SVGIG (reference sequence). V lost 5 bases and J lost 4, with 15 bases in between.

The chain's CDR3 is CATSTSGQETQYF. CDR3 DNA: TGTGCCACCAGCACTAGCGGCCAAGAGACCCAGTACTTC. The V gene is TRBV15, the J gene TRBJ2-5; 7 bases fit TRBD2. Germline V gives CDR1 LNHNV, CDR2 YYDKDF (reference sequence). The CDR3 runs to 13 residues. The junction had 0 bases not matched to a gene; V was cut back by 4 bases and J by 1 base.

This clone has just one count. Other nucleotide sequences from this sample produce the same CDR3. The chain carries TRBV7-2 and TRBJ2-5; D ambiguous. Germline CDR1 SGHTA, CDR2 FQGNSA. This CDR3 contains 13 residues. Trimming removed 3 bases from V and 1 base from J, with 6 bases in between. The CDR3 reads CASSFNSQETQYF. The DNA for the CDR3 is TGTGCCAGCAGCTTCAACAGCCAAGAGACCCAGTACTTC. The variable domain in full, completed from reference TRBV7-2 and TRBJ2-5, reads GAGVSQSPSNKVTEKGKDVELRCDPISGHTALYWYRQSLGQGLEFLIYFQGNSAPDKSGLPSDRFSAERTGGSVSTLTIQRTQQEDSAVYLCASSFNSQETQYFGPGTRLLVL.

This clone was seen a few times. Other nucleotide sequences from this sample produce the same CDR3. Here the CDR3 DNA reads TGTGCCAGCAGCTTAGGACAGGGGAACACTGAAGCTTTCTTT. Translation gives CASSLGQGNTEAFF. The rearrangement uses TRBV7-9 and TRBJ1-1, with TRBD1 matching 7 bases. Losses at the gene ends were 1 base for V and 1 base for J; bases not matched to a gene: 0. This CDR3 contains 14 residues. Per the germline V gene, CDR1 is SEHNR and CDR2 is FQNEAQ (reference sequence).

V is TRBV18 and J is TRBJ2-1, with D possibly TRBD1 on 6 matching bases. With 3 bases removed from V and 6 bases from J, the gap between germline ends came to 12 bases. Germline CDR1 KGHSH, CDR2 LQKENI. The CDR3 sequence is 14 residues long. CDR3 nucleotide sequence: TGTGCCAGCTCACCCGACAGGACCACCAATGAGCAGTTCTTC. It yields the protein CASSPDRTTNEQFF. Variable domain in full (rest from reference TRBV18 and TRBJ2-1): NAGVMQNPRHLVRRRGQEARLRCSPMKGHSHVYWYRQLPEEGLKFMVYLQKENIIDESGMPKERFSAEFPKEGPSILRIQQVVRGDSAAYFCASSPDRTTNEQFFGPGTRLTVL.